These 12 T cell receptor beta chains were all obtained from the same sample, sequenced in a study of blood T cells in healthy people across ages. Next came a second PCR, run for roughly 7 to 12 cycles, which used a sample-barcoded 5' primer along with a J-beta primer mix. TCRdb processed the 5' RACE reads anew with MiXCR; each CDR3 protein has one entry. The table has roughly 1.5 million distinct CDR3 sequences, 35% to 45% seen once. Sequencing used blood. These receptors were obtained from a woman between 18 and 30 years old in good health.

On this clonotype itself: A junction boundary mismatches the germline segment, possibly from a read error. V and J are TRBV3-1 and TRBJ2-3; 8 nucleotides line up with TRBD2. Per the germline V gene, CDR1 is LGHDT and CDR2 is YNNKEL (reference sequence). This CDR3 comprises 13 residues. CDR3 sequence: CASSQAGGDTRYF. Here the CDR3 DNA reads TGTGCCAGCAGCCAGGCGGGAGGAGATACGCGGTATTTT.

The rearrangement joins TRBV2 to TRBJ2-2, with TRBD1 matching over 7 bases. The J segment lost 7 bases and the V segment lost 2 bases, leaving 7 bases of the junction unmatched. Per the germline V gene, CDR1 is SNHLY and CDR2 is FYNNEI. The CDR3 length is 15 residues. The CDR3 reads CASSETAGGIGELFF. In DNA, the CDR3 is TGTGCCAGCAGTGAAACGGCAGGGGGAATCGGGGAGCTGTTTTTT.

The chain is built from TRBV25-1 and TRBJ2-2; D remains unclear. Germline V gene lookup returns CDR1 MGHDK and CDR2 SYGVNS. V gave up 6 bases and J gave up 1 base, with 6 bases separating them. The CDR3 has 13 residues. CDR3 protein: CASRQQNTGELFF. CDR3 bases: TGTGCCAGCAGGCAACAGAACACCGGGGAGCTGTTTTTT.

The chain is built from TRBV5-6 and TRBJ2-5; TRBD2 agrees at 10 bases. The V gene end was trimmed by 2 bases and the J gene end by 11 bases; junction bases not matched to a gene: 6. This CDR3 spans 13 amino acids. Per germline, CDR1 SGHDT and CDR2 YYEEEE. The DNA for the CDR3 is TGTGCCAGCAGCTTCGGGACTAGCGTCCTTCAGTACTTC. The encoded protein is CASSFGTSVLQYF. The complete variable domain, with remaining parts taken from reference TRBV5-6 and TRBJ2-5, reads DAGVTQSPTHLIKTRGQQVTLRCSPKSGHDTVSWYQQALGQGPQFIFQYYEEEERQRGNFPDRFSGHQFPNYSSELNVNALLLGDSALYLCASSFGTSVLQYFGPGTRLLVL.

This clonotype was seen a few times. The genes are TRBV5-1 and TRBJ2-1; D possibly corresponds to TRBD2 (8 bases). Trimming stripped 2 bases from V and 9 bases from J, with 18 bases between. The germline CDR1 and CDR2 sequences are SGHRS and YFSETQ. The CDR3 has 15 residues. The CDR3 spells CASSLITGGGTEQFF. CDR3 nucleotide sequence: TGCGCCAGCAGCTTAATAACGGGAGGGGGCACTGAGCAGTTCTTC.

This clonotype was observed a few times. As DNA, the CDR3 is TGTGCCAGCAGTTTCCAGGGGCCAGCAGAGACCCAGTACTTC. Encoded protein: CASSFQGPAETQYF. The chain joins TRBV12-3 or TRBV12-4 to TRBJ2-5; maybe TRBD1 (6 bases). The CDR3 contains 14 residues. V dropped 3 bases and J dropped 4 bases, with 12 bases sitting between them.

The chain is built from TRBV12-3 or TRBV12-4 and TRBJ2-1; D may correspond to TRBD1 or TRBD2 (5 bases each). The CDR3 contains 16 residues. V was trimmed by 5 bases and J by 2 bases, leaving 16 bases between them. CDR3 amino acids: CASSPSGQSAYNEQFF. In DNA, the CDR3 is TGTGCCAGCAGTCCTTCGGGGCAGTCGGCCTACAATGAGCAGTTCTTC.

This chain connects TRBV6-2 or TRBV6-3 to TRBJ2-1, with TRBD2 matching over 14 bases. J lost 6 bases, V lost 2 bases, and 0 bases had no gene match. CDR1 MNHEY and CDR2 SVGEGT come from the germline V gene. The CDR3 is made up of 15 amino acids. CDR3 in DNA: TGTGCCAGCAGTTACGGGACTAGCGGGGGCAATGAGCAGTTCTTC. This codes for CASSYGTSGGNEQFF.

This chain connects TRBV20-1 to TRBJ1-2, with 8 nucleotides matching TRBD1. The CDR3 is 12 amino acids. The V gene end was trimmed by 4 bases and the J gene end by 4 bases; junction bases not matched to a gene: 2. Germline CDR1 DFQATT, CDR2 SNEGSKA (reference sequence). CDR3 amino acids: CSATGQGYGYTF. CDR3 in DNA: TGCAGTGCTACCGGACAGGGCTATGGCTACACCTTC.

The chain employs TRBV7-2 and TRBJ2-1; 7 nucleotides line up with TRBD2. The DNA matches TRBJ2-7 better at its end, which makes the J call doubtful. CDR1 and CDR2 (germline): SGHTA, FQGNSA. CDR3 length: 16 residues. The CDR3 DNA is TGTGCCAGCAGCTTAGCCGGGGGGAACTCCTACAATGAGCAGTACTTC. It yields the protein CASSLAGGNSYNEQYF.

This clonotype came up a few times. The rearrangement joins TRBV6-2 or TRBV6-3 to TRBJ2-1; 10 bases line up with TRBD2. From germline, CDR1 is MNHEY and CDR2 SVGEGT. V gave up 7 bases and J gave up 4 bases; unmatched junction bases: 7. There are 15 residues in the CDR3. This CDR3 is CASTLTSGLYNEQFF. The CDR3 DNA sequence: TGTGCCAGCACCTTGACTAGCGGGCTATACAATGAGCAGTTCTTC.

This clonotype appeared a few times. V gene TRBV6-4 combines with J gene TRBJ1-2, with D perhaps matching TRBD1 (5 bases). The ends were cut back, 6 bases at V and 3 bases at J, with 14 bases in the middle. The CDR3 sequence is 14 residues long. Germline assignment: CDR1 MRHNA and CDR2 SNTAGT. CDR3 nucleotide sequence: TGTGCCAGCAGAGCAGGGAAAGGCCACTATGGCTACACCTTC. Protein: CASRAGKGHYGYTF.